The count of the clone carrying this T cell receptor (beta chain) is one. Four of the eight donors gave roughly 0.5-1 mL blood during surgery. This entry is derived from a study of human thymus T cells. Libraries were prepared by immunoSEQ multiplex PCR; TCRdb keeps only in-frame clonotypes and omits some of them. The repertoire holds about 50,000 clones, with about 95% as singletons. This CDR3 has 15 amino acids. Per the germline V gene, CDR1 is LNHDA and CDR2 is SQIVND (reference sequence). V lost 2 bases, J lost 0 bases, and 8 bases lay in between. Sample: blood. The receptor was derived from a girl less than two years old with a congenital heart defect but otherwise immunologically healthy. This rearrangement joins TRBV19 to TRBJ2-1; D may correspond to TRBD1 or TRBD2 (5 bases each). CDR3 DNA sequence: TGTGCCAGTAGTATAACTGGGGGCTCCTACAATGAGCAGTTCTTC. Amino acids: CASSITGGSYNEQFF.